The next 13 T cell receptor beta chains were all read from a single sample in a study of cytomegalovirus exposure and HLA in healthy donors. PCR was performed using 60 Vbeta and 13 Jbeta primers. Libraries were prepared by immunoSEQ multiplex PCR; TCRdb keeps only in-frame clonotypes and omits some of them. The table includes nearly 200,000 clones, around 86% detected once. What was sequenced was PBMCs. All receptors derive from a woman in her fifties or sixties in good health and CMV-seropositive.

This chain joins TRBV4-1 and TRBJ2-7, with 8 bases aligning to TRBD2. Germline CDR1 MGHRA, CDR2 YSYEKL. This CDR3 contains 17 residues. The V and J ends lost 2 bases and 3 bases, in that order; junction bases with no gene match: 12. CDR3 loop: CASSQRAGVAGFYEQYF. The CDR3 nucleotides read TGCGCCAGCAGCCAAAGGGCCGGGGTAGCGGGATTCTACGAGCAGTACTTC.

This rearrangement joins TRBV19 to TRBJ2-1; 8 bases map to TRBD1. The CDR3 contains 14 residues. CDR1 is LNHDA and CDR2 is SQIVND in the germline V gene (reference sequence). The V gene end was trimmed by 1 base and the J gene end by 4 bases; junction bases not matched to a gene: 0. CDR3 protein: CASSIGDRYNEQFF. The CDR3 bases are TGTGCCAGTAGTATAGGGGACAGGTACAATGAGCAGTTCTTC. The full variable domain, its missing parts supplied by reference TRBV19 and TRBJ2-1, is DGGITQSPKYLFRKEGQNVTLSCEQNLNHDAMYWYRQDPGQGLRLIYYSQIVNDFQKGDIAEGYSVSREKKESFPLTVTSAQKNPTAFYLCASSIGDRYNEQFFGPGTRLTVL.

The rearrangement joins TRBV6-6 to TRBJ1-5; a weak D match, TRBD1 (5 bases). CDR1 is MNHNY, CDR2 SVGAGI, per germline (reference sequence). The V end was cut by 7 bases, the J end by 7 bases, with 17 bases between. There are 14 residues in the CDR3. CDR3 bases: TGTGCCAGCACTCCCCCGGGGGGGGACCAGCCCCAGCATTTT. It is translated as CASTPPGGDQPQHF.

This clone is a singleton in its sample. This chain joins TRBV5-4 and TRBJ2-3; 9 bases match TRBD1. V lost 3 bases and J lost 2; bases outside the gene matches: 7. Germline values: CDR1 SGHNT, CDR2 YYREEE (reference sequence). The CDR3 has 16 residues. CDR3 region: CASSSPGQGPTDTQYF. For the CDR3, the DNA is TGTGCCAGCAGCTCCCCGGGACAGGGACCCACAGATACGCAGTATTTT.

The CDR3 sequence is CASRASGGAYNEQFF. For the CDR3, the DNA is TGTGCCAGCAGGGCCAGCGGGGGGGCATACAATGAGCAGTTCTTC. The chain employs TRBV2 and TRBJ2-1; TRBD2 aligns across 10 bases. Germline lookup yields CDR1 SNHLY and CDR2 FYNNEI. V gave up 6 bases and J gave up 4 bases; unmatched junction bases: 6. The CDR3 is made up of 15 amino acids.

This sequence joins TRBV27 and TRBJ2-5; 11 nucleotides align to TRBD2. CDR3 length equals 16 residues. J gave up 4 bases and V 2 bases, and 6 bases lay outside the gene matches. The germline V gene has CDR1 MNHEY and CDR2 SMNVEV (reference sequence). CDR3 protein: CASSLGLAGGAETQYF. CDR3 DNA: TGTGCCAGCAGTTTAGGTTTAGCGGGGGGGGCAGAGACCCAGTACTTC.

V gene TRBV18 combines with J gene TRBJ2-3, with TRBD1 matching 8 bases. Germline assignment: CDR1 KGHSH and CDR2 LQKENI. The trim removed 1 base at V and 1 base at J, leaving 4 bases unmatched. The CDR3 sequence is 16 residues long. The CDR3 DNA reads TGTGCCAGCTCACCACGGGGGACAGGCGGCACAGATACGCAGTATTTT. Amino acid sequence: CASSPRGTGGTDTQYF.

The chain links TRBV5-5 to TRBJ1-1, with 9 bases that match TRBD1. The germline CDR1 and CDR2 sequences are SGHKS and YYEKEE (reference sequence). The CDR3 has 15 amino acids. J gave up 7 bases and V 0 bases, and 7 bases lay outside the gene matches. CDR3 bases: TGTGCCAGCAGCTTGGGGCAACGACAGGGGGTTGAAGCTTTCTTT. This encodes CASSLGQRQGVEAFF.

This chain's CDR3 is CASSEGTHTDTQYF. Written as DNA, the CDR3 is TGTGCCAGCAGCGAAGGGACTCACACAGATACGCAGTATTTT. This chain joins TRBV9 and TRBJ2-3; maybe TRBD2 (6 bases). CDR3 length: 14 amino acids. The V end was cut by 3 bases, the J end by 2 bases, with 10 bases between. The germline CDR1 and CDR2 sequences are SGDLS and YYNGEE.

The chain couples TRBV19 to TRBJ1-5; a weak D match, TRBD1 (6 bases). The CDR3 covers 15 residues. V was cut by 6 bases and J by 1 base, with 13 bases left in between. The germline gives CDR1 LNHDA, CDR2 SQIVND (reference sequence). The CDR3 sequence: CASRRGGGSNQPQHF. CDR3 nucleotide sequence: TGTGCCAGTAGAAGGGGAGGGGGAAGCAATCAGCCCCAGCATTTT.

V is TRBV5-1 and J is TRBJ2-3, with 10 bases that match TRBD2. The germline gives CDR1 SGHRS, CDR2 YFSETQ. V gave up 3 bases and J gave up 6 bases; unmatched junction bases: 13. The length of the CDR3 is 17 residues. Here the CDR3 reads CASSSRGTSVPLDTQYF. The CDR3, as DNA: TGCGCCAGCAGCTCCAGGGGGACTAGCGTCCCTCTGGATACGCAGTATTTT.

CDR3 in DNA: TGCGCCAGCAGCTTGGAGGGGATAAGCAATCAGCCCCAGCATTTT. Translating it yields CASSLEGISNQPQHF. V is TRBV5-1 and J is TRBJ1-5; perhaps TRBD1 as D (5 bases). CDR1 SGHRS and CDR2 YFSETQ come from the germline V gene. Trimming stripped 0 bases from V and 1 base from J, with 8 bases between. This CDR3 is built from 15 residues.

This chain uses TRBV2 with TRBJ1-3; possibly TRBD1 for D (6 bases). Per the germline V gene, CDR1 is SNHLY and CDR2 is FYNNEI. CDR3 length: 11 amino acids. V was pared by 5 bases and J by 7 bases, with 6 bases between. The CDR3 is CASSRGNTIYF. The CDR3 DNA reads TGTGCCAGCAGTAGGGGGAACACCATATATTTT.